A single sample is the source of the 15 T cell receptor beta chains below, sequenced in a study of early T cells in non-severe SARS-CoV-2 infection. TCRdb re-called the 5' RACE reads with MiXCR, one entry per CDR3 protein. The repertoire includes tens of thousands of distinct CDR3 sequences, 6% to 7% of them detected once, and about 3% sits in the top ten. Material for sequencing was whole blood. The receptors here all came from an adult who was a healthcare worker with PCR-confirmed SARS-CoV-2 infection or an uninfected control (not recorded which).

Ten or more counts support this clonotype. The gene calls are TRBV19 and TRBJ1-2; D may be TRBD1 (5 bases). CDR3 length: 12 amino acids. Trimming removed 11 bases at V and 3 bases at J, with 13 bases between. CDR1 is LNHDA and CDR2 is SQIVND in the germline V gene (reference sequence). This CDR3 reads CAGQGEDYGYTF. CDR3 coding DNA: TGTGCCGGGCAGGGAGAAGACTATGGCTACACCTTC.

This clonotype was seen more than once but under ten times. V gene TRBV3-1 combines with J gene TRBJ2-3; TRBD2 matches at 7 bases. Germline V gives CDR1 LGHDT, CDR2 YNNKEL (reference sequence). The CDR3 is 17 amino acids. Losses at the gene ends were 0 bases for V and 5 bases for J; bases not matched to a gene: 11. The CDR3 nucleotides are TGTGCCAGCAGCCAAGAGATGGTAGCGGGCCTGAGAGATACGCAGTATTTT. Its translation: CASSQEMVAGLRDTQYF.

The gene calls are TRBV5-6 and TRBJ2-7; 9 bases are a match to TRBD1. With 5 bases clipped from V and 6 bases from J, the junction kept 9 bases outside the gene matches. The germline V gene has CDR1 SGHDT and CDR2 YYEEEE. This CDR3 contains 14 residues. This CDR3 is CASRDAGTGLEQYF. DNA of the CDR3: TGTGCCAGCAGGGACGCCGGGACAGGGCTCGAGCAGTACTTC. Based on the CDR3 plus reference TRBV5-6 and TRBJ2-7, the full variable domain is DAGVTQSPTHLIKTRGQQVTLRCSPKSGHDTVSWYQQALGQGPQFIFQYYEEEERQRGNFPDRFSGHQFPNYSSELNVNALLLGDSALYLCASRDAGTGLEQYFGPGTRLTVT.

This clonotype was detected many times. This chain uses TRBV15 with TRBJ1-5, with D uncertain. Germline CDR1 LNHNV, CDR2 YYDKDF (reference sequence). Trimming removed 3 bases at V and 5 bases at J, with 8 bases between. CDR3 length: 13 amino acids. CDR3 DNA sequence: TGTGCCACCAGCAGGGGATCTGATCAGCCCCAGCATTTT. Protein: CATSRGSDQPQHF.

This clonotype was found a few times. This chain links TRBV5-1 with TRBJ1-2; TRBD1 is a possible D gene (6 bases). The germline V and J ends were trimmed by 0 bases and 8 bases, with 14 bases remaining between them. The CDR3 consists of 14 residues. Germline CDR1 SGHRS, CDR2 YFSETQ. Here the CDR3 reads CASSLEQGLVGYTF. The CDR3 bases are TGCGCCAGCAGCTTGGAACAGGGACTGGTAGGCTACACCTTC. The full variable domain, in which reference TRBV5-1 and TRBJ1-2 provide the parts outside the CDR3, is KAGVTQTPRYLIKTRGQQVTLSCSPISGHRSVSWYQQTPGQGLQFLFEYFSETQRNKGNFPGRFSGRQFSNSRSEMNVSTLELGDSALYLCASSLEQGLVGYTFGSGTRLTVV.

On this clonotype itself: Its ends do not fully match the called genes, so a read error is possible. The chain combines TRBV4-3 with TRBJ2-7; the D gene is possibly TRBD2 (6 bases). Germline loops: CDR1 LGHNA, CDR2 YSLEER. The CDR3 extends over 15 amino acids. The CDR3 sequence: CASSQDMRGLYGQYF. The CDR3 DNA reads TGCGCCAGCAGCCAAGATATGCGGGGATTATACGGGCAGTACTTC.

There are many counts of this clonotype. The chain is built from TRBV5-1 and TRBJ2-7; D might be TRBD1 (6 bases). The CDR3 extends over 14 amino acids. Looked up from germline, CDR1 is SGHRS and CDR2 is YFSETQ. V was shortened by 4 bases and J by 5 bases, with 16 bases between the two germline ends. The DNA of the CDR3 is TGCGCCAGCAGCAGGGGGACCGAGTCCAACGAGCAGTACTTC. Amino acid sequence: CASSRGTESNEQYF.

This clonotype has at least ten counts. The chain uses TRBV28 and TRBJ1-5; D is unresolved. Per germline, CDR1 MDHEN and CDR2 SYDVKM. The ends were cut back, 8 bases at V and 3 bases at J, with 11 bases in the middle. The CDR3 runs to 13 residues. CDR3 amino acids: CASSPRVNQPQHF. CDR3 in DNA: TGTGCCAGCTCACCGAGGGTCAATCAGCCCCAGCATTTT.

In its sample, this clonotype ranks as medium-sized. The rearrangement links TRBV4-1 to TRBJ1-1, with D possibly matching TRBD1 (5 bases). This CDR3 has 15 residues. The ends were cut back, 5 bases at V and 0 bases at J, with 13 bases in the middle. The germline CDR1 and CDR2 sequences are MGHRA and YSYEKL. CDR3 DNA: TGCGCCAGCAGCTTCCAGGGAGTCCTGAACACTGAAGCTTTCTTT. Amino acid sequence: CASSFQGVLNTEAFF.

This clonotype was counted many times. This chain connects TRBV20-1 to TRBJ1-6; D perhaps matches TRBD1 (5 bases). V shed 6 bases and J shed 7 bases, with 16 bases lying between them. Looked up from germline, CDR1 is DFQATT and CDR2 is SNEGSKA (reference sequence). CDR3 size: 14 residues. The CDR3 DNA is TGCAGTGCCCCCCCGGGGGGGATGAATTCACCCCTCCACTTT. Its protein is CSAPPGGMNSPLHF.

This clonotype appeared many times. This sequence joins TRBV5-1 and TRBJ1-1; unclear D gene. The CDR3 totals 14 residues. Germline V CDR1 and CDR2: SGHRS, YFSETQ. Trimming removed 1 base from V and 1 base from J, with 8 bases in between. The CDR3 nucleotides read TGCGCCAGCAGCTTGCTGGGCTCGAACACTGAAGCTTTCTTT. Encoded protein: CASSLLGSNTEAFF.

This clonotype was counted between two and nine times. The chain joins TRBV18 to TRBJ1-1; D ambiguous. The germline V gene encodes CDR1 KGHSH and CDR2 LQKENI. This CDR3 spans 13 amino acids. With 2 bases removed from V and 1 base from J, the gap between germline ends came to 5 bases. The CDR3 sequence: CASSPNSNTEAFF. CDR3 nucleotide sequence: TGTGCCAGCTCACCAAACTCGAACACTGAAGCTTTCTTT.

This clonotype has ten or more counts. This chain joins TRBV29-1 and TRBJ2-7; D is uncertain. This CDR3 has 12 residues. Germline V gene lookup returns CDR1 SQVTM and CDR2 ANQGSEA. V was cut by 4 bases and J by 6 bases, with 13 bases left in between. The CDR3 DNA sequence: TGCAGCGTTGCTTTGGGGATTGGCGAGCAGTACTTC. Amino acids: CSVALGIGEQYF.

This sequence joins TRBV5-1 and TRBJ1-2; D remains ambiguous. Deletions cut 0 bases from V and 7 bases from J, with 10 bases between. The CDR3 is 13 residues long. From germline, CDR1 is SGHRS and CDR2 YFSETQ. CDR3 sequence: CASSLVESTGYTF. CDR3 nucleotides: TGCGCCAGCAGCTTGGTCGAGTCAACTGGCTACACCTTC. The full variable domain, in which reference TRBV5-1 and TRBJ1-2 provide the parts outside the CDR3, is KAGVTQTPRYLIKTRGQQVTLSCSPISGHRSVSWYQQTPGQGLQFLFEYFSETQRNKGNFPGRFSGRQFSNSRSEMNVSTLELGDSALYLCASSLVESTGYTFGSGTRLTVV.

J is TRBJ2-1 and V is TRBV11-1; 7 nucleotides line up with TRBD1. Germline CDR1 reads SGHAT; CDR2 reads FQDESV (reference sequence). The CDR3 has 13 residues. V trimming: 5 bases; J trimming: 9 bases; junction bases outside the gene matches: 7. CDR3 region: CASSNTGVVEQFF. The DNA for the CDR3 is TGTGCCAGCAGCAATACAGGGGTGGTTGAGCAGTTCTTC. Complete variable domain (other parts from reference TRBV11-1 and TRBJ2-1): EAEVAQSPRYKITEKSQAVAFWCDPISGHATLYWYRQILGQGPELLVQFQDESVVDDSQLPKDRFSAERLKGVDSTLKIQPAELGDSAMYLCASSNTGVVEQFFGPGTRLTVL.